This TCR beta chain was captured in a study of shared clonotypes between healthy human individuals. Looked up from germline, CDR1 is MNHEY and CDR2 is SVGAGI. This CDR3 contains 15 residues. V was cut by 5 bases and J by 4 bases, with 18 bases left in between. Some clones are missing from TCRdb's copy, which holds only in-frame ones; the method was immunoSEQ multiplex PCR. The data hold fewer than 650,000 clones, with about 79% observed a single time. The receptor comes from a woman aged 40 to 49 in good health. Some clones in this sample may be carry-over from other donors' samples. Sequencing used PBMCs. The gene calls are TRBV6-5 and TRBJ2-7; perhaps TRBD1 as D (6 bases). CDR3 sequence reads: CASSRGRTVRYEQYF. CDR3 DNA: TGTGCCAGCAGTAGGGGCCGGACAGTACGATACGAGCAGTACTTC.